The rows below give T cell receptor beta chains drawn from one sample of a study of blood T cell repertoires in COVID-19. Some clones are missing from TCRdb's copy, which holds only in-frame ones; the method was immunoSEQ multiplex PCR. The sample contains over 110,000 clones, approximately 88% of which appear only once. The sample was peripheral blood. Receptor source: a human donor in a cohort sampled during active COVID-19. Both conserved end residues are part of each CDR3. Fields, in order: clone size, D gene, V gene, J gene, CDR3 protein, CDR3 DNA. D genes are given only for firm matches. Size is omitted from some rows. Given values are once, few, many or a class for expanded clones.

once	.	TRBV21-1	TRBJ1-1	CASRRQGANTEAFF	TGTGCCAGCAGGCGACAGGGGGCGAACACTGAAGCTTTCTTT
.	.	TRBV27	TRBJ1-6	CASRTGTLSSYNSPLHF	TGTGCCAGCAGGACTGGGACATTGAGCTCCTATAATTCACCCCTCCACTTT
.	.	TRBV27	TRBJ1-5	CASSVSGESNQPQHF	TGTGCCAGCAGTGTCTCAGGGGAGAGCAATCAGCCCCAGCATTTT
.	TRBD1	TRBV5-1	TRBJ2-1	CASTEDRVYHEQFF	TGCGCCAGCACCGAGGACAGGGTCTACCATGAGCAGTTCTTC
.	.	TRBV7-8	TRBJ2-7	CASSFRFSYEQYF	TGTGCCAGCAGCTTCAGGTTCTCCTACGAGCAGTACTTC
.	.	TRBV3-1/TRBV3-2	TRBJ1-6	CASSEKQGTNSPLHF	TGTGCCAGCAGCGAAAAGCAGGGGACTAATTCACCCCTCCACTTT
.	TRBD2	TRBV5-4	TRBJ2-3	CASSLGLAGGQTDTQYF	TGTGCCAGCAGCTTGGGGCTAGCGGGGGGGCAGACAGATACGCAGTATTTT
.	TRBD1	TRBV13	TRBJ1-5	CASSLGGGLINQPQHF	TGTGCCAGCAGCTTAGGAGGGGGCCTAATTAATCAGCCCCAGCATTTT
.	TRBD2	TRBV9	TRBJ2-1	CASSASGGSSYNEQFF	TGTGCCAGCAGCGCTAGCGGGGGAAGCTCCTACAATGAGCAGTTCTTC
once	TRBD1	TRBV30	TRBJ1-2	CACLQGRSLYGYTF	TGTGCCTGCTTACAGGGGCGCAGCCTCTATGGCTACACCTTC
.	TRBD1	TRBV6-6	TRBJ1-3	CASSPTGIGNTIYF	TGTGCCAGCAGTCCGACAGGGATCGGAAACACCATATATTTT
.	.	TRBV9	TRBJ2-2	CASSVVSGELFF	TGTGCCAGCAGCGTAGTATCCGGGGAGCTGTTTTTT
.	.	TRBV5-4	TRBJ2-5	CASSLAGTRTGAQYF	TGTGCCAGCAGCTTGGCAGGGACCCGGACGGGGGCCCAGTACTTC
.	TRBD2	TRBV12-3/TRBV12-4	TRBJ2-2	CASSFGGSELFF	TGTGCCAGCAGTTTCGGGGGGTCCGAGCTGTTTTTT
.	.	TRBV4-2	TRBJ2-7	CASSQDHGSYEQYF	TGTGCCAGCAGCCAAGATCACGGTTCCTACGAGCAGTACTTC
.	.	TRBV7-8	TRBJ1-5	CASSVRRDQPQHF	TGTGCCAGCAGCGTTAGGAGGGATCAGCCCCAGCATTTT
.	.	TRBV15	TRBJ1-5	CATGQPYQPQHF	TGTGCCACCGGACAGCCCTATCAGCCCCAGCATTTT
.	.	TRBV7-3	TRBJ1-1	CASSFQAGTEAFF	TGTGCCAGCAGCTTTCAGGCTGGCACTGAAGCTTTCTTT
.	TRBD2	TRBV19	TRBJ2-2	CASSNRGANTGELFF	TGTGCCAGTAGTAACCGGGGGGCGAACACCGGGGAGCTGTTTTTT
.	.	TRBV7-2	TRBJ2-2	CASSLFGVAGELFF	TGTGCCAGCAGCTTGTTCGGGGTGGCCGGGGAGCTGTTTTTT
.	TRBD1	TRBV5-6	TRBJ1-2	CASSRTRGQSYGYTF	TGTGCCAGCAGCCGTACCCGGGGACAGAGCTATGGCTACACCTTC
.	TRBD2	TRBV10-3	TRBJ2-5	CAIRPGLQETQYF	TGTGCCATCAGACCGGGACTACAAGAGACCCAGTACTTC
few	TRBD2	TRBV19	TRBJ2-2	CASSARGVPGELFF	TGTGCCAGTAGTGCTCGGGGGGTCCCCGGGGAGCTGTTTTTT
.	TRBD1	TRBV19	TRBJ1-5	CASSIGGTGINQPQHF	TGTGCCAGTAGTATAGGGGGGACAGGGATCAATCAGCCCCAGCATTTT
.	.	TRBV6-1	TRBJ1-5	CASSEEGGFGQPQHF	TGTGCCAGCAGTGAAGAGGGAGGGTTCGGTCAGCCCCAGCATTTT
.	TRBD1	TRBV2	TRBJ2-7	CASTERQGYEQYF	TGTGCCAGCACCGAGAGACAGGGATACGAGCAGTACTTC
.	TRBD1	TRBV6-5	TRBJ2-7	CASSYSSGTGGDGQYF	TGTGCCAGCAGTTACTCTTCGGGGACAGGGGGCGACGGGCAGTACTTC
.	.	TRBV27	TRBJ2-7	CASSFSGLYEQYF	TGTGCCAGCAGTTTTAGCGGACTCTACGAGCAGTACTTC
few	.	TRBV2	TRBJ1-2	CASSDNGNYGYTF	TGTGCCAGCAGTGATAACGGGAACTATGGCTACACCTTC
.	TRBD1	TRBV19	TRBJ2-1	CASSIQGAIDEQFF	TGTGCCAGTAGTATCCAGGGGGCAATCGATGAGCAGTTCTTC
.	.	TRBV5-1	TRBJ2-5	CASSLGPGSQETQYF	TGCGCCAGCAGCTTGGGCCCGGGGTCACAAGAGACCCAGTACTTC
.	TRBD1	TRBV10-3	TRBJ1-2	CAIAPRTGREGYTF	TGTGCCATCGCTCCCCGGACAGGGAGGGAAGGCTACACCTTC
few	TRBD1	TRBV5-6	TRBJ2-7	CASSLGQGPRGQYF	TGTGCCAGCAGCCTCGGACAGGGGCCTCGCGGGCAGTACTTC
.	.	TRBV5-1	TRBJ1-2	CASSSDPSANYGYTF	TGCGCCAGCAGCTCAGACCCTAGTGCAAACTATGGCTACACCTTC
.	TRBD2	TRBV7-2	TRBJ2-5	CASSLLTSGGPQETQYF	TGTGCCAGCAGCTTATTGACTAGCGGGGGACCACAAGAGACCCAGTACTTC
.	.	TRBV27	TRBJ1-6	CASSFEGDSPLHF	TGTGCCAGCAGTTTCGAGGGGGATTCACCCCTCCACTTT
.	.	TRBV6-5	TRBJ1-6	CASSYRMRGSPLHF	TGTGCCAGCAGTTATCGGATGCGCGGATCACCCCTCCACTTT
.	TRBD2	TRBV13	TRBJ2-5	CASSILAGGQETQYF	TGTGCCAGCAGCATACTAGCGGGGGGGCAAGAGACCCAGTACTTC
.	TRBD1	TRBV19	TRBJ2-1	CASSGRETGGYNEQFF	TGTGCCAGTAGTGGTCGCGAGACAGGGGGCTACAATGAGCAGTTCTTC
once	.	TRBV30	TRBJ2-1	CAWSVPLGSYNEQFF	TGTGCCTGGAGTGTACCGCTAGGCAGCTACAATGAGCAGTTCTTC
.	.	TRBV30	TRBJ1-3	CAWSVFGNTIYF	TGTGCCTGGAGTGTCTTCGGAAACACCATATATTTT
.	TRBD1	TRBV27	TRBJ1-1	CASSWTGGDTEAFF	TGTGCCAGCAGTTGGACAGGGGGGGACACTGAAGCTTTCTTT
.	TRBD1	TRBV2	TRBJ1-5	CASTGQGIGNQPQHF	TGTGCCAGCACTGGACAGGGCATTGGCAATCAGCCCCAGCATTTT
.	.	TRBV4-3	TRBJ1-2	CASSLEASYGYTF	TGCGCCAGCAGCCTGGAGGCATCCTATGGCTACACCTTC
.	TRBD1	TRBV2	TRBJ1-6	CASTNLRGNSPLHF	TGTGCCAGCACCAATCTCAGGGGGAATTCACCCCTCCACTTT
.	.	TRBV6-5	TRBJ2-4	CASSYSRDGTKNIQYF	TGTGCCAGCAGTTACTCGCGGGACGGTACCAAAAACATTCAGTACTTC
.	TRBD1	TRBV4-2	TRBJ1-5	CASSQTTGGAGQPQHF	TGTGCCAGCAGCCAAACTACAGGGGGCGCCGGTCAGCCCCAGCATTTT
.	.	TRBV2	TRBJ1-2	CASAEGTYGYTF	TGTGCCAGCGCCGAGGGAACCTATGGCTACACCTTC
once	.	TRBV7-6	TRBJ2-7	CASSLSAFTYEQYF	TGTGCCAGCAGCCTCAGTGCTTTCACCTACGAGCAGTACTTC
once	.	TRBV7-8	TRBJ1-1	CASSPRFLGAHRAEAFF	TGTGCCAGCAGCCCTAGGTTCTTGGGGGCTCATCGGGCTGAAGCTTTCTTT
.	TRBD2	TRBV7-2	TRBJ2-7	CASSFGTNYEQYF	TGTGCCAGCAGCTTCGGGACTAACTACGAGCAGTACTTC
.	TRBD1	TRBV7-6	TRBJ2-7	CASSPRTGSTYEQYF	TGTGCCAGCAGCCCCCGGACAGGTTCTACCTACGAGCAGTACTTC